This paragraph covers one T cell receptor (beta chain) sequence. Its target is not known. TCRdb's table, derived via immunoSEQ multiplex PCR, lists solely in-frame clones and lacks some. The repertoire holds about 390,000 clones, about nine tenths seen once, with 3.5% in the top ten. This entry belongs to a study of Ad26.COV2.S vaccination and SARS-CoV-2 variants. The overall study: Ad26.COV2.S, an intramuscular injection, was given once or twice 56 days apart. General study results and limits: The placebo group had lower spike-specific TCR breadth than the vaccine recipients did. Substantial breadth was reportedly displayed by spike-specific CD8+ and CD4+ T cell responses after vaccination. Similar non-spike TCR breadth was observed in recipients of vaccine and of placebo.

V was trimmed by 2 bases and J by 3 bases, leaving 11 bases between them. CDR1 is MNHEY, CDR2 SMNVEV, per germline (reference sequence). This CDR3 has 14 amino acids. Treatment denoted: around 19 received Ad26.COV2.S at low or high dose, single or two shots; roughly 5 received placebo; per-sample allocation not given. Sampling occurred on day 63 after the first vaccine or placebo injection. The chain joins TRBV27 to TRBJ2-7; the D gene is possibly TRBD2 (6 bases). This receptor was taken from a person between 18 and 59 years old who received the Ad26.COV2.S COVID-19 vaccine or a placebo. The sample was peripheral blood, taken in a trial of Ad26.COV2.S vaccine versus placebo. CDR3 sequence: CASSLRGLGYEQYF. Written as DNA, the CDR3 is TGTGCCAGCAGTTTAAGGGGACTTGGCTACGAGCAGTACTTC.